The rows below give T cell receptor beta chains drawn from one sample of a study of T cell responses to AZD1222 COVID-19 vaccine. The assay was immunoSEQ multiplex PCR, and TCRdb's table has in-frame clones only and misses some. Of about 76,000 clones detected, around three quarters appear once; the ten largest clones hold about 26%. The starting material was peripheral blood, obtained 28 days after the second dose of the MenACWY control vaccine. These receptors originate from an adult who received the MenACWY meningococcal vaccine as a control. The CDR3 runs from the conserved cysteine through the conserved F or W. The order of the fields is CDR3 DNA, CDR3 protein, V gene, D gene, J gene, clone size. A D gene is named only where the DNA matches it firmly. Only some rows state a clone size, as once, few, many or a class for expanded clones.

CDR3nt: TGCAGTGCCTTGACAGGGGGCCTTTCAGATACGCAGTATTTT
CDR3aa: CSALTGGLSDTQYF
v_gene: TRBV29-1
d_gene: TRBD1
j_gene: TRBJ2-3
abundance: -

CDR3nt: TGTGCCAGCAAGCCGGGACAGAACACCGGGGAGCTGTTTTTT
CDR3aa: CASKPGQNTGELFF
v_gene: TRBV2
d_gene: -
j_gene: TRBJ2-2
abundance: -

CDR3nt: TGTGCCAGCAGCCCAACTCCAGGGCCCAACTATGGCTACACCTTC
CDR3aa: CASSPTPGPNYGYTF
v_gene: TRBV3-1/TRBV3-2
d_gene: -
j_gene: TRBJ1-2
abundance: -

CDR3nt: TGTGCCAGCAGCAGGGACAGGGGGAGCACCGGGGAGCTGTTTTTT
CDR3aa: CASSRDRGSTGELFF
v_gene: TRBV2
d_gene: TRBD1
j_gene: TRBJ2-2
abundance: -

CDR3nt: TGTGCCAGCAGCAGGACAGGACCCAATCAGCCCCAGCATTTT
CDR3aa: CASSRTGPNQPQHF
v_gene: TRBV6-5
d_gene: TRBD1
j_gene: TRBJ1-5
abundance: -

CDR3nt: TGCGCCAGCAGCGGCGGGACAGGGGATTCCTACGAGCAGTACTTC
CDR3aa: CASSGGTGDSYEQYF
v_gene: TRBV5-1
d_gene: TRBD1
j_gene: TRBJ2-7
abundance: -

CDR3nt: TGTGCCAGCAGTCCGCAACTAGCTTACAATGAGCAGTTCTTC
CDR3aa: CASSPQLAYNEQFF
v_gene: TRBV27
d_gene: -
j_gene: TRBJ2-1
abundance: few

CDR3nt: TGTGCCTTGAACGGCGGGACAGGGGCAGATACGCAGTATTTT
CDR3aa: CALNGGTGADTQYF
v_gene: TRBV30
d_gene: TRBD1
j_gene: TRBJ2-3
abundance: -

CDR3nt: TGTGCCAGCAGCCAGGCTGGGCAGGGTAAAGAGACCCAGTACTTC
CDR3aa: CASSQAGQGKETQYF
v_gene: TRBV25-1
d_gene: -
j_gene: TRBJ2-5
abundance: -

CDR3nt: TGCAGCGCCGGGGACAGCGACCAGTACTTC
CDR3aa: CSAGDSDQYF
v_gene: TRBV29-1
d_gene: TRBD1
j_gene: TRBJ2-5
abundance: -

CDR3nt: TGTGCCAGCAGCGAAATCCGGGACTCCAGGGTATGCGAGCAGTACTTC
CDR3aa: CASSEIRDSRVCEQYF
v_gene: TRBV9
d_gene: -
j_gene: TRBJ2-7
abundance: once

CDR3nt: TGTGCCAGCAGCAGTGCCGGGACAGGGGGCAGGGATGAGCAGTTCTTC
CDR3aa: CASSSAGTGGRDEQFF
v_gene: TRBV21-1
d_gene: -
j_gene: TRBJ2-1
abundance: -

CDR3nt: TGTGCCAGCTCACCAAGCGGGTCGGACGGGGAGCTGTTTTTT
CDR3aa: CASSPSGSDGELFF
v_gene: TRBV18
d_gene: -
j_gene: TRBJ2-2
abundance: -

CDR3nt: TGTGCCAGCAGCTTGGACACCGGGGAGCTGTTTTTT
CDR3aa: CASSLDTGELFF
v_gene: TRBV7-2
d_gene: -
j_gene: TRBJ2-2
abundance: -

CDR3nt: TGCGCCAGCAGCTCCGGGACAGGGGGTCTAAAGAACACTGAAGCTTTCTTT
CDR3aa: CASSSGTGGLKNTEAFF
v_gene: TRBV5-1
d_gene: TRBD1
j_gene: TRBJ1-1
abundance: -

CDR3nt: TGTGCCAGCACCGGACTAGCGGAGGGAGATACGCAGTATTTT
CDR3aa: CASTGLAEGDTQYF
v_gene: TRBV2
d_gene: TRBD2
j_gene: TRBJ2-3
abundance: -

CDR3nt: TGTGCCAGCTCACCACCGGAGACAGGGGGGTACGAGCAGTACTTC
CDR3aa: CASSPPETGGYEQYF
v_gene: TRBV18
d_gene: TRBD1
j_gene: TRBJ2-7
abundance: -

CDR3nt: TGTGCCAGCAGCTCTGAGGGGTCCCCCGCTAACTATAGCTACACCTTC
CDR3aa: CASSSEGSPANYSYTF
v_gene: TRBV5-4
d_gene: -
j_gene: TRBJ1-2
abundance: -

CDR3nt: TGTGCCTATACAGGGGTCACTGAAGCTTTCTTT
CDR3aa: CAYTGVTEAFF
v_gene: TRBV30
d_gene: TRBD1
j_gene: TRBJ1-1
abundance: once

CDR3nt: TGTGCCAGCAGTTATGGCTTTCTTCAAGGCTACACCTTC
CDR3aa: CASSYGFLQGYTF
v_gene: TRBV6-5
d_gene: -
j_gene: TRBJ1-2
abundance: -

CDR3nt: TGTGCCAGCAGGGACGGGGGCAACAATCAGCCCCAGCATTTT
CDR3aa: CASRDGGNNQPQHF
v_gene: TRBV6-5
d_gene: -
j_gene: TRBJ1-5
abundance: once

CDR3nt: TGTGCCAGCAGTTTCTTTAGGCCAGGGTTACACAAAAGCACAGATACGCAGTATTTT
CDR3aa: CASSFFRPGLHKSTDTQYF
v_gene: TRBV28
d_gene: -
j_gene: TRBJ2-3
abundance: once

CDR3nt: TGTGCCAGCAGTGTGACGCCTAACTATGGCTACACCTTC
CDR3aa: CASSVTPNYGYTF
v_gene: TRBV7-9
d_gene: -
j_gene: TRBJ1-2
abundance: -

CDR3nt: TGTGCCAGCAGCAGACTACAGGGGGCTAGCAATCAGCCCCAGCATTTT
CDR3aa: CASSRLQGASNQPQHF
v_gene: TRBV28
d_gene: TRBD1
j_gene: TRBJ1-5
abundance: -

CDR3nt: TGTGCCAGCAGTGAATTGTCGACAGGGGGCAACTATGGCTACACCTTC
CDR3aa: CASSELSTGGNYGYTF
v_gene: TRBV2
d_gene: TRBD1
j_gene: TRBJ1-2
abundance: few

CDR3nt: TGTGCCAGCAGCTTAGCGCGGGGCACAGATACGCAGTATTTT
CDR3aa: CASSLARGTDTQYF
v_gene: TRBV7-2
d_gene: -
j_gene: TRBJ2-3
abundance: -

CDR3nt: TGTGCCAGCACCCGAACCGGACGGTCACTTGGCTACACCTTC
CDR3aa: CASTRTGRSLGYTF
v_gene: TRBV6-5
d_gene: -
j_gene: TRBJ1-2
abundance: -

CDR3nt: TGTGCTAGCAGCTTGGCGTTACCTTCTGACGAGCAGTACTTC
CDR3aa: CASSLALPSDEQYF
v_gene: TRBV7-7
d_gene: -
j_gene: TRBJ2-7
abundance: -

CDR3nt: TGTGCCAGCAGTACCCGGGCTAGGGACACCATATATTTT
CDR3aa: CASSTRARDTIYF
v_gene: TRBV12-3/TRBV12-4
d_gene: -
j_gene: TRBJ1-3
abundance: -

CDR3nt: TGTGCCTGGAGCGCTGAGTCGAATCAGCCCCAGCATTTT
CDR3aa: CAWSAESNQPQHF
v_gene: TRBV30
d_gene: -
j_gene: TRBJ1-5
abundance: -

CDR3nt: TGTGCCAGCAGCCCCCCTACTGCCGGACAGGAAACCGCCCCCCTCCACTTT
CDR3aa: CASSPPTAGQETAPLHF
v_gene: TRBV7-2
d_gene: TRBD1
j_gene: TRBJ1-6
abundance: -

CDR3nt: TGTGCCAGCAGCACGGGCTTCCAAGAGACCCAGTACTTC
CDR3aa: CASSTGFQETQYF
v_gene: TRBV6-5
d_gene: -
j_gene: TRBJ2-5
abundance: -

CDR3nt: TGTGCCAACGCGGTGAGCACTGAAGCTTTCTTT
CDR3aa: CANAVSTEAFF
v_gene: TRBV12-1
d_gene: -
j_gene: TRBJ1-1
abundance: -

CDR3nt: TGTGCCAGCAGCTTAAGCTGGAGCACAGATACGCAGTATTTT
CDR3aa: CASSLSWSTDTQYF
v_gene: TRBV11-2
d_gene: -
j_gene: TRBJ2-3
abundance: -

CDR3nt: TGCAGCGTTGAAGGTCAGGCCCCCGGCGATGAGCAGTTCTTC
CDR3aa: CSVEGQAPGDEQFF
v_gene: TRBV29-1
d_gene: -
j_gene: TRBJ2-1
abundance: -

CDR3nt: TGTGCCAGCAGCCAAAGGGGGTCCTCTGGAAACACCATATATTTT
CDR3aa: CASSQRGSSGNTIYF
v_gene: TRBV4-2
d_gene: -
j_gene: TRBJ1-3
abundance: -

CDR3nt: TGTGCCAGTCACCCCCAAAAACTGTTTTTT
CDR3aa: CASHPQKLFF
v_gene: TRBV21-1
d_gene: -
j_gene: TRBJ1-4
abundance: -

CDR3nt: TGTGCCAGCAGCCCCGTACAGTACAATGAGCAGTTCTTC
CDR3aa: CASSPVQYNEQFF
v_gene: TRBV4-2
d_gene: -
j_gene: TRBJ2-1
abundance: few

CDR3nt: TGTGCCAGCAGCCAAGACCCAACTACGGGGGGGATTAATTCACCCCTCCACTTT
CDR3aa: CASSQDPTTGGINSPLHF
v_gene: TRBV3-1/TRBV3-2
d_gene: -
j_gene: TRBJ1-6
abundance: -

CDR3nt: TGTGCCAGCAGCGTAGGCCTGGTTGACACTGAAGCTTTCTTT
CDR3aa: CASSVGLVDTEAFF
v_gene: TRBV9
d_gene: -
j_gene: TRBJ1-1
abundance: few

CDR3nt: TGTGCCAGCAGCTACATGTCGGACGGACGCACAGATACGCAGTATTTT
CDR3aa: CASSYMSDGRTDTQYF
v_gene: TRBV7-2
d_gene: -
j_gene: TRBJ2-3
abundance: once

CDR3nt: TGTGCCAGCAGTTTAAACTACGACAATCAGCCCCAGCATTTT
CDR3aa: CASSLNYDNQPQHF
v_gene: TRBV28
d_gene: -
j_gene: TRBJ1-5
abundance: -

CDR3nt: TGCGCCAGCTCCCCAGGACTAGCGGGAGGGAACGATGAGCAGTTCTTC
CDR3aa: CASSPGLAGGNDEQFF
v_gene: TRBV4-1
d_gene: TRBD2
j_gene: TRBJ2-1
abundance: -

CDR3nt: TGTGCCAGCAGTCCCGGGACAGCTAACTACGAGCAGTACTTC
CDR3aa: CASSPGTANYEQYF
v_gene: TRBV6-5
d_gene: TRBD1
j_gene: TRBJ2-7
abundance: -

CDR3nt: TGTGCCAGCAGCTTGTTTCCGGGAGTAGGCTACGAGCAGTACTTC
CDR3aa: CASSLFPGVGYEQYF
v_gene: TRBV7-8
d_gene: -
j_gene: TRBJ2-7
abundance: once

CDR3nt: TGTGCCAGCAGTTTTGGGCAGGGAGACACCGGGGAGCTGTTTTTT
CDR3aa: CASSFGQGDTGELFF
v_gene: TRBV27
d_gene: -
j_gene: TRBJ2-2
abundance: -

CDR3nt: TGTGCCAGCAGCCCACTACAGGGGGCTGGCACTGAAGCTTTCTTT
CDR3aa: CASSPLQGAGTEAFF
v_gene: TRBV9
d_gene: TRBD1
j_gene: TRBJ1-1
abundance: -